This T cell receptor beta chain emerged from a study of shared clonotypes between healthy human individuals. Measured with immunoSEQ multiplex PCR; TCRdb has only the in-frame clones, and not every one. The sample contains approximately 1,500,000 clones, 95% to 99% of which appear only once. Germline V gene sequence: CDR1 KGHSH, CDR2 LQKENI. Trimming removed 2 bases at V and 8 bases at J, with 4 bases between. This CDR3 is built from 11 residues. Worth noting for this clone: At the DNA level, this CDR3 is encoded by other sequences in the same sample as well.

The sequenced sample consisted of naive CD4+ T cells sorted from blood. Indicated subset: CD45RA+ positively selected. This TCR was recovered from a man younger than 40 in good health. This chain connects TRBV18 to TRBJ2-1; D is unresolved. CDR3 sequence: CASSPKDEQFF. The CDR3 nucleotides are TGTGCCAGCTCACCAAAAGATGAGCAGTTCTTC.